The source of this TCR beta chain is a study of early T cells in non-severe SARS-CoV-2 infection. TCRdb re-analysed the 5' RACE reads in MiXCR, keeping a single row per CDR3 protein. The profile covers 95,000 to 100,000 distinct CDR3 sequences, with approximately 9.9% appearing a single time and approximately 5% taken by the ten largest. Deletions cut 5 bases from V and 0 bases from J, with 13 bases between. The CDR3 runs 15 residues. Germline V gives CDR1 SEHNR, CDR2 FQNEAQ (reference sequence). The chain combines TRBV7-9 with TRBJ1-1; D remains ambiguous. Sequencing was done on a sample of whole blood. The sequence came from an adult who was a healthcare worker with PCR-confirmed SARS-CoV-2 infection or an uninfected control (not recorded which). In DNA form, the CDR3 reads TGTGCCAGCAGCCTCCACTGGGGAGTGAACACTGAAGCTTTCTTT. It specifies CASSLHWGVNTEAFF.